This T cell receptor (beta chain) was captured by sequencing in a study of T-cell memory formation after mild COVID-19. Study-level background: Among the donors, TCR clusters were largely specific to each donor.

This CDR3 has 11 amino acids. V gave up 6 bases and J gave up 8 bases, with 10 bases separating them. The V gene's germline CDR1 is MDHEN and CDR2 SYDVKM. Constant-segment primers were used for 5'RACE, and the resulting TCR alpha and TCR beta cDNA libraries carried sample barcodes and UMIs. A single record per CDR3 protein comes from TCRdb applying MiXCR to the 5' RACE reads. Of 35,000 to 45,000 distinct CDR3 sequences in the sample, approximately 7% were seen once. The chain combines TRBV28 with TRBJ1-2; unclear D gene. The sequenced material came from PBMCs or a T cell subset sorted from them (not recorded which). The source is a man in his late teens or twenties who had mild COVID-19 (a few samples of this study predate the infection). Cell type and time point are not known. This CDR3 is CASRRPAGYTF. The CDR3 DNA reads as TGTGCCAGCAGACGACCGGCCGGCTACACCTTC.